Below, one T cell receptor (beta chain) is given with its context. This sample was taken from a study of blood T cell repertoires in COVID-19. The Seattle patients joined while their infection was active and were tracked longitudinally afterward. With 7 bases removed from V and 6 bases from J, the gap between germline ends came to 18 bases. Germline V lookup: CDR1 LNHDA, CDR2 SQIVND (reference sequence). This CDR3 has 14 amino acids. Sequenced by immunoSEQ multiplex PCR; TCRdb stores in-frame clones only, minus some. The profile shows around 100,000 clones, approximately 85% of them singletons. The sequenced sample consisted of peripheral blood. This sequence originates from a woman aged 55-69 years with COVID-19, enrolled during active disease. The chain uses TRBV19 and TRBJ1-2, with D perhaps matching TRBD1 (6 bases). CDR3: CASNILQGWDGYTF. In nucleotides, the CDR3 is TGTGCCAGTAACATATTACAGGGATGGGATGGCTACACCTTC. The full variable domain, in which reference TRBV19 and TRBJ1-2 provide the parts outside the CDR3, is DGGITQSPKYLFRKEGQNVTLSCEQNLNHDAMYWYRQDPGQGLRLIYYSQIVNDFQKGDIAEGYSVSREKKESFPLTVTSAQKNPTAFYLCASNILQGWDGYTFGSGTRLTVV.